This T cell receptor beta chain emerged from a study of cytomegalovirus exposure and HLA in healthy donors (dated by TCRdb to 2017 to 2019). Background on the whole study: According to an earlier analysis of 550 to 700 of the donors, some 180 million T cells yielded some 110 million unique TCR beta sequences and 276 Gb of sequence data. Roughly 290 gigabases of sequencing data and roughly 81 million unique TCR sequences made up an early release that covered about 640 HLA-typed donors. Of the approximately 400 genotyped donors, 75% to 85% were placed in the genetic ancestry cluster associated with self-reported Caucasian donors. The aim of the study was to test whether cataloging public T cell receptors could identify signatures of past pathogen exposure. The T cell repertoires of some 670 subjects were profiled by immunosequencing and related to cytomegalovirus serostatus. A separate validation cohort of some 130 different subjects was used in addition to the approximately 700-subject first cohort. The study combined high-throughput TCR immunosequencing, statistical association of individual TCRs with disease status, and machine learning to predict cytomegalovirus infection status. To study patterns of TCR occurrence, a later analysis re-analyzed previously published TCR beta repertoires from more than 550 donors and added high-resolution HLA genotyping. Rather than drawing on any new phenotypic data, the later analysis identified candidate immune exposures from TCR beta sequences and the way those sequences occurred across donors. To decide whether each TCR beta V gene segment behaved as functional or pseudogenic, an earlier analysis of approximately 620 of the donors relied on high-throughput TCR beta sequencing. Donor age, sex, ethnicity and CMV serostatus were compiled alongside the repertoire data. In a later genetic analysis, genome-wide SNP genotypes for 398 of the 666 donors were used, and that subset was treated as a discovery cohort. All discovery cohort repertoires had been generated on a single sequencing platform. Class I and class II HLA loci were covered by the typing at four-digit resolution. The number of typed donors differed by locus: about 629-630 for A, B, C, DRB1 and DQB1; approximately 520 for DQA1; 606 for DPA1; and 400 to 480 for DPB1. Roughly five DR-DQ haplotypes were handled as single units for association and clustering, since linkage in the cohort was strong. Across about 380 genotyped donors of the cohort, an average of about 240,000 unique TCR beta nucleotide sequences per donor were sequenced, and around 19% of those sequences were non-productive. Broad study findings and their caveats: According to the authors, the approach could potentially be generalized to other disease states and immunological phenotypes. In both the original and validation cohorts, the classifier was reported to diagnose cytomegalovirus status with high specificity and sensitivity. In vitro tests confirmed that a few of the cytomegalovirus-associated TCR beta chains recognize cytomegalovirus antigens. A cluster of highly shared sequence variants was judged likely to be a technical artifact of the sequencing pipeline. While some public TCRs were present in many individuals, most TCR sequences turned up only very rarely across donors. A later analysis associated 16,951 TCR beta sequences with specific HLA alleles at a false discovery rate of 0.05. In this cohort, only TCR beta chains were sequenced, and detectable features were limited by the absence of alpha or paired-chain data. Some IMGT-functional V segments, including TRBV6-2 and TRBV6-3, could not be told apart with the 87-base-pair reads, so those segments were excluded. A later analysis found that TCR association rates varied across HLA loci, with DRB1 alleles showing the most associated TCRs and HLA-C alleles the fewest. Presence/absence analyses assumed roughly uniform sequencing depth across donors, an assumption that may not hold. A later analysis reported that several top co-occurrence clusters appeared linked to parvovirus B19, influenza, CMV and Epstein-Barr virus. A later analysis found that most CMV-associated TCR beta chains appeared HLA-restricted, with HLA associations seemingly driven largely by CMV exposure. Immune exposure information for the cohort was limited to CMV serostatus. The study listed 150 to 200 TCR beta chains as associated with cytomegalovirus. An association between a missense DCLRE1C variant and V-gene and J-gene trimming of TCR beta chains was found in a later genetic analysis and replicated in an independent cohort. Because some donors lacked HLA typing at each locus, the association tests relied only on the typed subset. An earlier analysis of roughly 570 of the donors showed that most TCR beta V segments appeared in productive rearrangements either about 90% or about 30% of the time, which broadly matched IMGT annotations. Compared with equally common non-associated chains, HLA-associated TCR beta chains in a later analysis were more clonally expanded and had lower generation probabilities. A further reported finding was that TCR beta sequences accurately predicted the HLA-A and HLA-B alleles for most subjects in the first cohort. Linkage disequilibrium might explain the correlated functional status among segregating V segments, but an unknown experimental factor could not be excluded. The earlier analysis of nearly 600 of the donors excluded approximately 15 rarely observed V segments, including chromosome 9 orphons, because counts were too low. When HLA alleles, especially DR and DQ, strongly co-occurred, TCR associations were difficult to assign to individual alleles. In a later genetic analysis, fewer N-insertions in productive TCRs were reported among donors in an Asian-associated ancestry cluster than the approximately 670-donor mean.

In total, 600 or so healthy bone marrow donors made up the cohort. Cohort members were all nominally healthy when sampled, although unrecorded immune exposures were likely present. The donor was CMV seronegative and belonged to the group of several hundred seronegative cohort members. A peripheral blood sample was collected from each donor, and TCR beta sequencing was performed on peripheral blood mononuclear cells. Genomic DNA extraction from the blood cell samples was performed with the Qiagen DNeasy Blood Extraction Kit. About this clone itself: Its antigen has not been determined. No much larger clonotype is one base removed from it; base qualities were not supplied.

Library creation used the immunoSEQ multiplex PCR assay. For the multiplex PCR, a mixture combining 60 forward primers for TCR Vbeta segments and 13 reverse primers for TCR Jbeta segments was used. Amplification of the CDR3 region of rearranged TCR beta genes was performed with a multiplex PCR assay on genomic DNA. On the Illumina HiSeq System, the amplified TCR beta libraries were sequenced as 87-base-pair reads. The study's processing was this. A later analysis tallied roughly 80 million unique TCR beta chains across the 610 or so repertoires, and 10 million to 11 million of those chains were shared by two or more donors. Raw reads were error-corrected and collapsed into unique sequences with a nearest-neighbor algorithm that merged closely related sequences to remove PCR and sequencing errors. V, D and J gene segments were assigned by aligning CDR3 sequences to IMGT reference sequences. For a sequence to be retained, a match of at least six nucleotides was required to both a V gene segment and a J gene segment. A rearrangement was called productive if the CDR3 had no stop codons and remained in frame with V and J, and every other rearrangement was called non-productive. Following IMGT convention, CDR3 was defined as the stretch from the second conserved V-encoded cysteine to the conserved J-encoded phenylalanine. The earlier analysis of approximately 590 of the donors excluded any sequence lacking an unambiguous match to a single V gene segment. An earlier analysis of several hundred of the donors classified V segments as functional when productive rearrangements were above 56.7% and as segregating when the standard deviation between donors was above 5%. A statistical classification framework was built for diagnosing cytomegalovirus status from the catalog of TCR beta chain sequences. In a later analysis, TCR nucleotide sequences were compared against IMGT/GENE-DB human TR gene sequences so that V and J genes could be assigned. In a later analysis, CDR3 sequences and most-parsimonious VDJ recombination scenarios were assigned using the TCRdist pipeline. In a later analysis, every TCR beta chain was defined by the combination of its CDR3 amino acid sequence and its V-gene family, and reads without a unique V-gene family were dropped. In a later analysis, approximately 640 highly shared, low-generation-probability nucleotide sequences were removed to address suspected cross-contamination and a sequencing artifact. For each public chain, a later analysis derived a clonal expansion index from normalized ranks of inferred template counts within each repertoire. Generation probabilities in a later analysis came from a VDJ recombination model fitted to out-of-frame rearrangements, and those results were checked against IGoR. In a later analysis, TCR-TCR, TCR-HLA and TCR-CMV co-occurrence was scored with hypergeometric tests, and a repertoire-size bias correction was applied to TCR pairs. To estimate false discovery rates, a later analysis permuted the HLA or CMV assignments 20 times. In a later analysis, co-occurring TCRs were grouped using DBSCAN, with TCRdist sequence similarity added in when clustering inside HLA-allele-positive subsets. Co-occurrence clustering excluded repertoires with fewer than 30,000 or more than 120,000 public chains, plus five with anomalous nucleotide sharing. TCRdb mirrors the immuneACCESS table, restricted to in-frame sequences. Some clones are absent from its copies; in checked studies, under half trace to an unresolved V gene, and the reason for the others is unknown. The V and J calls and clone size are taken from that table; D and trimming were inferred from the DNA. The sample table holds around 200,000 clones, of which less than 85% were seen once. The leading ten clones occupy 0.6% to 0.7% of the sample.

CDR1 MGHDK and CDR2 SYGVNS were looked up in the germline V gene. CDR3 length: 13 amino acids, cysteine to phenylalanine. The kept DNA is CDR3 alone, 39 bases in frame from the first base. Trimming accounts for 3 bases at V and 10 bases at J, while the number of junction bases matched to no gene is 7. The TCR comes from a boy aged 5-17 years in good health and CMV-seronegative. Sample: PBMCs. The V gene is TRBV25-1 and the J gene is TRBJ1-1, and 8 junctional nucleotides match TRBD1. The sequenced DNA is TGTGCCAGCAGTGACAGGGGGCCGGGAGGAGCTTTCTTT. Translation gives CASSDRGPGGAFF.